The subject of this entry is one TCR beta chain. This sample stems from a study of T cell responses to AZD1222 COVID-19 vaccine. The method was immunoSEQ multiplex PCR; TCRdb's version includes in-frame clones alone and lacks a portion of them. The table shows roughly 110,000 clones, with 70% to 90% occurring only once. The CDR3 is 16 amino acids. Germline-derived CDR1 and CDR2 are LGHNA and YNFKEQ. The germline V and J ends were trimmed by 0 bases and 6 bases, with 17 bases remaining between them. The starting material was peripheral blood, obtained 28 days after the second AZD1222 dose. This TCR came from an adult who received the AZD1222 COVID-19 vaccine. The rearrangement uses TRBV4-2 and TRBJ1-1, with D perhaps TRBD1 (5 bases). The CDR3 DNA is TGTGCCAGCAGCCAAGACGGTTTGCGGGGGGTGGCTGAAGCTTTCTTT. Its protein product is CASSQDGLRGVAEAFF.